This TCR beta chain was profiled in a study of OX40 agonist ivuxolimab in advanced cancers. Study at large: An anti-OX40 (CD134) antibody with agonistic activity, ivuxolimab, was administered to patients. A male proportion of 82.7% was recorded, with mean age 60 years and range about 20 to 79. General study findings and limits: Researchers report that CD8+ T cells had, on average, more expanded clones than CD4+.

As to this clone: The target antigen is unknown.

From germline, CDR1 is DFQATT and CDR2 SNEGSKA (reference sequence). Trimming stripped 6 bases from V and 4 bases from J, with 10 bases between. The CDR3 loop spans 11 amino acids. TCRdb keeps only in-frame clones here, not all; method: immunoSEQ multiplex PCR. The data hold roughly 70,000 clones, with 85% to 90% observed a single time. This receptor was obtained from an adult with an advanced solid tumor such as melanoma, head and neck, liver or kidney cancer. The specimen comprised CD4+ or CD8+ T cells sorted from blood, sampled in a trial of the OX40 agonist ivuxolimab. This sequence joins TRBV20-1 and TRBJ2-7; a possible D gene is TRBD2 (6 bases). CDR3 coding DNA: TGCAGTGCAAAGGGGACTTACGAGCAGTACTTC. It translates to CSAKGTYEQYF.